This T cell receptor beta chain was sequenced in a study of OX40 agonist ivuxolimab in advanced cancers. About the study as a whole: Ivuxolimab was an agonistic, fully human IgG2 monoclonal antibody directed against OX40 (CD134), a costimulatory receptor. Prior anti-PD-1, anti-PD-L1 or anti-CTLA-4 therapy was permitted, and less than 45% of dose-escalation patients had received checkpoint inhibitors. The purpose of peripheral TCRbeta sequencing was to test whether ivuxolimab changed TCR sequence diversity and led to clonal T-cell expansion. Among the 52 dose-escalation patients, some 20 had hepatocellular carcinoma, 15 or so melanoma, 9 renal cell carcinoma and 9 head and neck cancer. Partial responses were achieved by three dose-escalation patients, of whom one had hepatocellular carcinoma and two had cutaneous melanoma. The monotherapy dose-escalation portion (N = 52 patients) of the phase I ivuxolimab trial is reported in the paper. The dose-escalation cohort was about 86% male with a mean age of around 64 years, ranging from roughly 20 to 80. Intravenous ivuxolimab was administered to patients every 2 weeks at six dose levels: 0.01, 0.1, 0.3, 1.5, 3 and 10 mg/kg. Here is what the overall study found, with its caveats: In the 0.1-3.0 mg/kg groups, partial responders had among the lowest normalized peripheral clonal expansion, particularly in CD8+ T cells. After ivuxolimab, expanded clones were on average more numerous among CD8+ T cells than among CD4+ T cells. Low levels of normalized T-cell clonal expansion were also seen in some nonresponding patients. At doses of 0.1 to 3.0 mg/kg, clonal expansion of both CD4+ and CD8+ T cells in blood was seen between baseline and week 6. Which antigens the clonally expanded peripheral T cells were specific for was not determined.

Turning to this clone: There is no known antigen for this receptor. The sample holds no much larger clone one base away, and base qualities are not on file.

Via the germline V gene, CDR1 is SGHRS and CDR2 YFSETQ. Trimming removed 3 bases from V and 6 bases from J; the gene matches leave 7 bases unexplained. Including cysteine and phenylalanine, the CDR3 has 15 amino acids. Only the CDR3 portion is preserved as DNA: 45 bases, with reading frame beginning at the first base. Genomic DNA was isolated from the sorted cells so that the TCRbeta CDR3 region could be sequenced. TCRbeta CDR3 regions were sequenced using the immunoSEQ Assay. Imported from immuneACCESS, the table was reduced by TCRdb to in-frame sequences with V and J called. These copies leave out some clones; in studies compared against another copy, an unresolved V gene accounts for under half, and the cause of the remainder is not known. For this sample the table gives 60,000 to 75,000 clones, of which approximately 86% were detected only once. The ten largest clones represent under 4.5% of the sample.

Patients with a history of autoimmune disease or receiving systemic immunosuppression were excluded from the trial. In every dose cohort, peripheral blood was drawn for TCR sequencing at baseline, cycle 4 day 1, and cycle 7 day 1. The samples were taken from a phase I, first-in-human, multicenter, open-label dose-escalation trial of ivuxolimab. Adults with locally advanced or metastatic melanoma, renal cell carcinoma, hepatocellular carcinoma or head and neck squamous cell carcinoma were enrolled in the trial. Before TCR sequencing, CD4+ and CD8+ T cells were separately sorted from peripheral blood.

This chain joins TRBV5-1 to TRBJ2-2, with TRBD2 identical over 8 junction bases. The source material was CD4+ or CD8+ T cells sorted from blood, sampled in a trial of the OX40 agonist ivuxolimab. This TCR was sampled from an adult with an advanced solid tumor such as melanoma, head and neck, liver or kidney cancer. In nucleotide form, the sequence is TGCGCCAGCAGCTCCCTCACTAGCGGCGCCGGGGAGCTGTTTTTT. This encodes CASSSLTSGAGELFF.